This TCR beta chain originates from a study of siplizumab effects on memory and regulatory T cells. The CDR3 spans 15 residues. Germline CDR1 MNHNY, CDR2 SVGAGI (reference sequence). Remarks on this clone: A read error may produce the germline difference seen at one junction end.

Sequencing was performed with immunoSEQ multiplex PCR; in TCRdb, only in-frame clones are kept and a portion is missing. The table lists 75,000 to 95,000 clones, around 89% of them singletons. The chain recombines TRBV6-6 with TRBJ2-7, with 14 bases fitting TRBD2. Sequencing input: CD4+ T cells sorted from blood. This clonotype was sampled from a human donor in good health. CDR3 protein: CATSRGTSGRNEQYF. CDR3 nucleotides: TGTGCCACCAGTAGAGGGACTAGCGGGAGAAACGAGCAGTACTTC.